Shown below are 3 T cell receptor beta chains from a single sample sequenced in a study of T-cell reconstitution after alpha-beta-depleted transplantation in children. This sample's TCRbeta library carried unique molecular identifier barcodes. Each CDR3 protein is one row after TCRdb ran MiXCR on the PCR reads. The sample lists 780,000 or so distinct CDR3 sequences; less than 20% were seen once. This sample comprised PBMCs, mostly from graft donor cells, obtained 360 days after TCRalphabeta/CD19-depleted stem cell transplant. These receptors all stem from a male patient younger than 18 who had a stem cell transplant for acute lymphoblastic leukemia, so the T cells may come from the graft donor.

The chain has TRBV9 and TRBJ2-7, with 13 bases that match TRBD2. The V gene's germline CDR1 is SGDLS and CDR2 YYNGEE. This CDR3 has 18 amino acids. V was pared by 0 bases and J by 4 bases, with 10 bases of the junction left unmatched. CDR3 residues: CASSVGPQMTSGGYEQYF. As DNA, the CDR3 is TGTGCCAGCAGCGTAGGTCCCCAAATGACTAGCGGGGGGTACGAGCAGTACTTC. Full variable domain (missing parts from reference TRBV9 and TRBJ2-7): DSGVTQTPKHLITATGQRVTLRCSPRSGDLSVYWYQQSLDQGLQFLIQYYNGEERAKGNILERFSAQQFPDLHSELNLSSLELGDSALYFCASSVGPQMTSGGYEQYFGPGTRLTVT.

This rearrangement joins TRBV12-3 or TRBV12-4 to TRBJ2-2; 7 bases are shared with TRBD2. With 4 bases clipped from V and 7 bases from J, the junction kept 9 bases outside the gene matches. The CDR3 covers 15 residues. The CDR3 coding sequence is TGTGCCAGCAGTTCGGGGAGGGAGTGGAACGGGGAGCTGTTTTTT. Translating it yields CASSSGREWNGELFF.

V gene TRBV6-2 or TRBV6-3 combines with J gene TRBJ2-5; TRBD2 aligns across 7 bases. The V segment lost 7 bases and the J segment 0 bases; nucleotides outside the gene matches: 14. The CDR3 is 17 amino acids. CDR1 MNHEY and CDR2 SVGEGT come from the germline V gene. In nucleotides, the CDR3 is TGTGCCAGCATCCTAAACGGACGGGAGGTATACCAAGAGACCCAGTACTTC. This gives the protein CASILNGREVYQETQYF.